A single sample is the source of the 11 T cell receptor beta chains below, sequenced in a study of cytotoxic CD8 clonotypes in ibrutinib-treated CLL. Here immunoSEQ multiplex PCR was the method, and the copy in TCRdb shows in-frame clones only, minus some. Altogether some 130,000 clones are present, over 75% being singletons, with the ten largest covering roughly 2%. Material: PBMCs, obtained after 24 months of ibrutinib treatment. These receptors were obtained from a human donor with chronic lymphocytic leukemia.

The V call is TRBV11-2, the J call TRBJ2-3; tentative D call: TRBD2 (6 bases). V lost 5 bases and J 5 bases, leaving 20 bases between the germline ends. From germline, CDR1 is SGHAT and CDR2 FQNNGV. The length of the CDR3 is 16 residues. CDR3 bases: TGTGCCAGCAGCACGGGACTCCGCGTATTCCAAGATACGCAGTATTTT. Encoded protein: CASSTGLRVFQDTQYF.

The chain couples TRBV18 to TRBJ2-5, with D unresolved. CDR3 length: 14 residues. V lost 5 bases and J 5 bases, leaving 15 bases between the germline ends. The germline CDR1 and CDR2 sequences are KGHSH and LQKENI. CDR3 amino acids: CASSDGSFYETQYF. In DNA form, the CDR3 reads TGTGCCAGCTCAGACGGATCGTTTTATGAGACCCAGTACTTC.

This clone was seen a few times. The DNA for the CDR3 is TGTGCCAGTAGCCACCCCACGAACGATGAGCAGTTCTTC. Translating gives CASSHPTNDEQFF. The J gene is TRBJ2-1, the V gene TRBV19; unclear D gene. This CDR3 spans 13 amino acids. Trimming left V 6 bases short and J 8 bases short, with 14 bases between. CDR1 is LNHDA and CDR2 is SQIVND in the germline V gene (reference sequence). Filled out from reference TRBV19 and TRBJ2-1, the complete variable domain reads DGGITQSPKYLFRKEGQNVTLSCEQNLNHDAMYWYRQDPGQGLRLIYYSQIVNDFQKGDIAEGYSVSREKKESFPLTVTSAQKNPTAFYLCASSHPTNDEQFFGPGTRLTVL.

Points on this clone: The junction departs from germline at one end; a sequencing error may be responsible. V is TRBV5-4 and J is TRBJ1-6; D gene uncertain. CDR1 and CDR2 (germline): SGHNT, YYREEE (reference sequence). This CDR3 has 17 residues. The CDR3 DNA follows: TGTGCCAGCAGCTTGGCCCTAGGTAGCGACTATCATTCACCCCTCCACTTT. This encodes CASSLALGSDYHSPLHF.

The chain employs TRBV5-8 and TRBJ1-5; 7 bases are shared with TRBD1. The V segment lost 4 bases and the J segment 0 bases; nucleotides outside the gene matches: 7. The CDR3 has 16 residues. CDR1 and CDR2 from the germline V gene are SGHTS and YDEGEE. This chain's CDR3 is CASSAGTDYSNQPQHF. In DNA, the CDR3 is TGTGCCAGCAGCGCGGGGACAGATTATAGCAATCAGCCCCAGCATTTT. Complete variable domain (other parts from reference TRBV5-8 and TRBJ1-5): EAGVTQSPTHLIKTRGQQATLRCSPISGHTSVYWYQQALGLGLQFLLWYDEGEERNRGNFPPRFSGRQFPNYSSELNVNALELEDSALYLCASSAGTDYSNQPQHFGDGTRLSIL.

The chain employs TRBV7-2 and TRBJ2-7, with D uncertain. With 2 bases removed from V and 1 base from J, the gap between germline ends came to 6 bases. Germline V gene sequence: CDR1 SGHTA, CDR2 FQGNSA. This CDR3 contains 13 residues. The CDR3 here is CASSLKASYEQYF. CDR3 nucleotides: TGTGCCAGCAGCTTAAAGGCATCCTACGAGCAGTACTTC.

CDR3 sequence: CASSYTGAQETQYF. The CDR3 DNA is TGTGCCAGCAGTTACACGGGTGCCCAAGAGACCCAGTACTTC. V and J are TRBV6-6 and TRBJ2-5, with unresolved D. Trimming took 2 bases from V and 1 from J, leaving 8 bases between them. The CDR3 is made up of 14 amino acids. The germline CDR1 and CDR2 sequences are MNHNY and SVGAGI (reference sequence).

V gene TRBV7-3 combines with J gene TRBJ1-2, with TRBD1 matching 8 bases. Germline V gene sequence: CDR1 SGHTA, CDR2 FQGTGA. With V trimmed by 3 bases and J by 8 bases, 11 bases remained unmatched. The CDR3 loop spans 15 amino acids. The CDR3 reads CASSFAKTGARGYTF. The CDR3 DNA sequence: TGTGCCAGCAGCTTTGCTAAGACAGGGGCCAGAGGCTACACCTTC.

The V gene is TRBV6-6, the J gene TRBJ2-2, with D maybe TRBD1 (6 bases). The CDR3 runs to 15 residues. The germline gives CDR1 MNHNY, CDR2 SVGAGI (reference sequence). V was cut by 6 bases and J by 0 bases, with 11 bases left in between. The DNA of the CDR3 is TGTGCCAGCAGAACCGGGACAACGAACACCGGGGAGCTGTTTTTT. Amino acid sequence: CASRTGTTNTGELFF.

This chain's CDR3 is CASSFRNEKLFF. The CDR3 nucleotides read TGTGCCAGCAGCTTTCGTAATGAAAAACTGTTTTTT. This chain connects TRBV5-6 to TRBJ1-4; no clear D. In germline, CDR1 is SGHDT, CDR2 YYEEEE. With 2 bases removed from V and 4 bases from J, the gap between germline ends came to 3 bases. The CDR3 covers 12 residues.

The CDR3 DNA sequence: TGCGCCAGCAGCCAACGAGGGGGACTAGCGGCCTACGAGCAGTACTTC. Translated: CASSQRGGLAAYEQYF. The chain recombines TRBV4-3 with TRBJ2-7; TRBD2 agrees at 11 bases. V lost 2 bases to trimming and J lost 2 bases; unmatched junction nucleotides: 5. The CDR3 is made up of 16 amino acids. CDR1 LGHNA and CDR2 YSLEER come from the germline V gene.